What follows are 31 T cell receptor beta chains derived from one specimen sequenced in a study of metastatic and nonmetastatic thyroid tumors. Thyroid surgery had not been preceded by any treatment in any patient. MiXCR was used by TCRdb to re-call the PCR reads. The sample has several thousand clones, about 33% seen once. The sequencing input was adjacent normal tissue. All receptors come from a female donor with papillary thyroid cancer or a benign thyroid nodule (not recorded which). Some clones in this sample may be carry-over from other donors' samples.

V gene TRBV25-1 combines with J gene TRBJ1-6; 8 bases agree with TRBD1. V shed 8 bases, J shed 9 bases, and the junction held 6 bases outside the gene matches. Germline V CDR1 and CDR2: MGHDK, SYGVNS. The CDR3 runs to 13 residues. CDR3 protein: CASRGQEGSPLHF. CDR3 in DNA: TGTGCCAGCCGGGGACAGGAGGGTTCACCCCTCCACTTT.

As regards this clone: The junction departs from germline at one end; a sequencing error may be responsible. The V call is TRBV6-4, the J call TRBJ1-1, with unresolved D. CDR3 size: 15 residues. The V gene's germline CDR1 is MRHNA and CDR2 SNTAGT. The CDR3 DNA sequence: TGTGCCAGATCACCACCTCCCCGCACGAACACAGAAGCTTTCTTT. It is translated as CARSPPPRTNTEAFF.

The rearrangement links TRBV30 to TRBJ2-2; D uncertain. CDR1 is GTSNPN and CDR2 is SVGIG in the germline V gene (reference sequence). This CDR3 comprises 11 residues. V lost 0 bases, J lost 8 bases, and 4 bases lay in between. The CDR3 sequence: CAWSVGGELFF. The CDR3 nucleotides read TGTGCCTGGAGTGTGGGAGGGGAGCTGTTTTTT.

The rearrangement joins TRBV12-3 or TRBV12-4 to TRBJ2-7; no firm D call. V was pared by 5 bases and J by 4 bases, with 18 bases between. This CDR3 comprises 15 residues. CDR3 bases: TGTGCCAGCAGTCCGTACACCAGCCACCTATACGAGCAGTACTTC. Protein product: CASSPYTSHLYEQYF.

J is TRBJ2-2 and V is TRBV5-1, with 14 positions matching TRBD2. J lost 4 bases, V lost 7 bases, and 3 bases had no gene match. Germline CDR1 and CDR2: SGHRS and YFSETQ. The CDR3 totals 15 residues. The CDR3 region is CASRLAGGGTGELFF. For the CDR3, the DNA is TGCGCCAGCCGACTAGCGGGAGGGGGCACCGGGGAGCTGTTTTTT.

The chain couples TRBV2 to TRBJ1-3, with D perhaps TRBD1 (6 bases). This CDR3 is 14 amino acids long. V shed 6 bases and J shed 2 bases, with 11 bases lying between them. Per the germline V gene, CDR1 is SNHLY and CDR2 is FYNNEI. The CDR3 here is CASSRWDTGNTIYF. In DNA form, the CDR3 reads TGTGCCAGCAGCCGATGGGACACTGGAAACACCATATATTTT.

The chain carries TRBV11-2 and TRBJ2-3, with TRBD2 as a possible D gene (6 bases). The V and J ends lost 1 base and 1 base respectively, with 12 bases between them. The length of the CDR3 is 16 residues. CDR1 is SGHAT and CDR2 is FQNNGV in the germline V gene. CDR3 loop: CASSLVAGSGTDTQYF. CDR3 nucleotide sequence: TGTGCCAGCAGCTTAGTTGCGGGGTCGGGCACAGATACGCAGTATTTT.

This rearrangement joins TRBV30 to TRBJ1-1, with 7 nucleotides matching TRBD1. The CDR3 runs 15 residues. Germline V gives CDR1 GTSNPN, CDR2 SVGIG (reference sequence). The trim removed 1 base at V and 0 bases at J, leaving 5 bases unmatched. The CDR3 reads CAWSGQGVLNTEAFF. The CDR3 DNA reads TGTGCCTGGAGTGGACAGGGAGTGTTGAACACTGAAGCTTTCTTT. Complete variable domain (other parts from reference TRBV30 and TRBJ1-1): SQTIHQWPATLVQPVGSPLSLECTVEGTSNPNLYWYRQAAGRGLQLLFYSVGIGQISSEVPQNLSASRPQDRQFILSSKKLLLSDSGFYLCAWSGQGVLNTEAFFGQGTRLTVV.

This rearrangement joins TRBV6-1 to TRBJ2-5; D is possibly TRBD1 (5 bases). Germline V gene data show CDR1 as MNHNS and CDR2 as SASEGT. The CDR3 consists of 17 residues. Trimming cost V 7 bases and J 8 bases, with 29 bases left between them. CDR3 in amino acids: CASTLSSALLGAYTQYF. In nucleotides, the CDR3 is TGTGCCAGCACATTGAGTTCGGCCCTTTTAGGGGCATATACCCAGTACTTC.

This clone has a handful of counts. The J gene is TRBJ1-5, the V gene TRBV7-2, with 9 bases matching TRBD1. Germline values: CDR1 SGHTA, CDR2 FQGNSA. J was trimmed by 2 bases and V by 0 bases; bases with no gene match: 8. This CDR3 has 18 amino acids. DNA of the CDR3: TGTGCCAGCAGCTTAGCGGTACAGGGGGCAAGTGGCAATCAGCCCCAGCATTTT. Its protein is CASSLAVQGASGNQPQHF.

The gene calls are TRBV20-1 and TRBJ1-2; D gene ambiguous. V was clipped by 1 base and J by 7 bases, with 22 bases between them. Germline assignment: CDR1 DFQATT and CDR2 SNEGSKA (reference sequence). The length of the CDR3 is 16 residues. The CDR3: CSARGARKVGFSGYTF. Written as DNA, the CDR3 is TGCAGTGCTAGAGGGGCTCGGAAAGTAGGTTTTAGTGGCTACACCTTC.

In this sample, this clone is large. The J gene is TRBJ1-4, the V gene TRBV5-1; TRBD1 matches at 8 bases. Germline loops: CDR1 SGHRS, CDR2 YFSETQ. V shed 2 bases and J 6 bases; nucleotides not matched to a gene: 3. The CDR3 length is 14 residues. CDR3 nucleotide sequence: TGCGCCAGCAGCTTCTCACAGGGGGATGAAAAACTGTTTTTT. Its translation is CASSFSQGDEKLFF.

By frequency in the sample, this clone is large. The CDR3 DNA reads as TGTGCCAGTGACAGACAGGGGGCGGTGGATACGCAGTATTTT. Protein: CASDRQGAVDTQYF. V and J are TRBV12-3 or TRBV12-4 and TRBJ2-3; 10 bases fit TRBD1. CDR3 length equals 14 residues. V lost 9 bases and J lost 6; bases outside the gene matches: 9.

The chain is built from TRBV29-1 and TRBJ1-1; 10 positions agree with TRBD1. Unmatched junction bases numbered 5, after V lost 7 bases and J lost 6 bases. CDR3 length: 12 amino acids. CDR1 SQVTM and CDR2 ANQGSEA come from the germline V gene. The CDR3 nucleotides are TGCAGCGCCACGGACAGGGGGGCTGAAGCTTTCTTT. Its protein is CSATDRGAEAFF.

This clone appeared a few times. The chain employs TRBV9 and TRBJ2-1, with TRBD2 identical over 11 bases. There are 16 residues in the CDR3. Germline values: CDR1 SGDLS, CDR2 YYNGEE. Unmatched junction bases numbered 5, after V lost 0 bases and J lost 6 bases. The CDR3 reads CASSVVGLAGGNEQFF. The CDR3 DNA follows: TGTGCCAGCAGCGTAGTGGGGCTAGCGGGGGGCAATGAGCAGTTCTTC.

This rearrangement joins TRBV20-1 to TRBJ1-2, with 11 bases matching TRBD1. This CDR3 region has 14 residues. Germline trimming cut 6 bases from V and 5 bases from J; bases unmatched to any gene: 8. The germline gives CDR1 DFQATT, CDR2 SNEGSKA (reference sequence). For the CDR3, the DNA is TGCAGTGCGATAGGACAGGGGGCGGAATATGGCTACACCTTC. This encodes CSAIGQGAEYGYTF.

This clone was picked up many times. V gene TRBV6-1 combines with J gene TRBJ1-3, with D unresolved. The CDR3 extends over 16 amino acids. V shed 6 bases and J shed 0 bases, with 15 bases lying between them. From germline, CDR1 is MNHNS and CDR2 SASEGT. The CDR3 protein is CASSLGLGYSGNTIYF. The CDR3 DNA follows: TGTGCCAGCAGCCTAGGGCTGGGTTACTCTGGAAACACCATATATTTT.

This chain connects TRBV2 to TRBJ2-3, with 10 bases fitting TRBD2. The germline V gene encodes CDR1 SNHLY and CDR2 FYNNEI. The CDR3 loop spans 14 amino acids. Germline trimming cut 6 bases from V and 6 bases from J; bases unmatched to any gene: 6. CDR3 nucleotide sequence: TGTGCCAGCAGGCCTAGCGGGAGTGTTGATACGCAGTATTTT. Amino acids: CASRPSGSVDTQYF.

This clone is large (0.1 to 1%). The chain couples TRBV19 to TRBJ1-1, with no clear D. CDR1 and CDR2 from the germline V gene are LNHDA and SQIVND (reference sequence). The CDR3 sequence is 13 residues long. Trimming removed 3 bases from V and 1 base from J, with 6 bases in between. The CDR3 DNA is TGTGCCAGTAGTATTGGTGGGAACACTGAAGCTTTCTTT. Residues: CASSIGGNTEAFF.

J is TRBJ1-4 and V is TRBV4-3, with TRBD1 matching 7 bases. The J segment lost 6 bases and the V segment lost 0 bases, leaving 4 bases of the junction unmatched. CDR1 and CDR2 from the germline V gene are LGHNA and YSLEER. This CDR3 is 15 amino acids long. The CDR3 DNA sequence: TGCGCCAGCAGCCAAGAAGGGACAGCTGATGAAAAACTGTTTTTT. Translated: CASSQEGTADEKLFF.

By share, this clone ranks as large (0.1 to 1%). The CDR3 sequence is CASTESSLNGYTF. The CDR3 coding sequence is TGTGCCAGCACAGAGTCTTCCCTAAATGGCTACACCTTC. V and J are TRBV2 and TRBJ1-2; D remains ambiguous. The CDR3 sequence is 13 residues long. Trimming took 7 bases from V and 6 from J, leaving 15 bases between them. Germline CDR1 reads SNHLY; CDR2 reads FYNNEI.

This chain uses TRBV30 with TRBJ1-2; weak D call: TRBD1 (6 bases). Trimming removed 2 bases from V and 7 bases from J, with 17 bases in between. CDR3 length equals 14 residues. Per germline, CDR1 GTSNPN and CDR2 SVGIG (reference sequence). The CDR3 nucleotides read TGTGCCTGGAGTTCAGGAACAGGGCTGGCTGGCTACACCTTC. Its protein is CAWSSGTGLAGYTF.

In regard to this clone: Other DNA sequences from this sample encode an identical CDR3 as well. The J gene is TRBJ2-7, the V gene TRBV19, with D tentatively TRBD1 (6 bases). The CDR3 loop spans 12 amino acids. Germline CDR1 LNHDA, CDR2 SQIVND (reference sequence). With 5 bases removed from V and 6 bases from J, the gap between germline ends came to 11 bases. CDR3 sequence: CASSESRGEQYF. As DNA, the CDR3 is TGTGCCAGTAGTGAATCCAGGGGCGAGCAGTACTTC.

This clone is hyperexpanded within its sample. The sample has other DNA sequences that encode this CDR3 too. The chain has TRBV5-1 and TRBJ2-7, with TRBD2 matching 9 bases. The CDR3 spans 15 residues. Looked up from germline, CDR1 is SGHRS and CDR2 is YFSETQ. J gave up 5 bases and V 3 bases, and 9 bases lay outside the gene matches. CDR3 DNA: TGCGCCAGCAGCTCGACTAGCGGAGGGTCGAACGAGCAGTACTTC. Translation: CASSSTSGGSNEQYF.

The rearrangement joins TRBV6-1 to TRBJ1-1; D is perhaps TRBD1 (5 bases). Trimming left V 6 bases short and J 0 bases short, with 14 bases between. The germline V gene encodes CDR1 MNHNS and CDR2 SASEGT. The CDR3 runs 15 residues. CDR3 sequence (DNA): TGTGCCAGCAGGGGGGGGACGGTGGTGAACACTGAAGCTTTCTTT. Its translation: CASRGGTVVNTEAFF.

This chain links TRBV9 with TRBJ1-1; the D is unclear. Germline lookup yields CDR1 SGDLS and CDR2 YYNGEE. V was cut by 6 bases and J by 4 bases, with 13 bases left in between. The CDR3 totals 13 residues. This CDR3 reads CASTFGVGTEAFF. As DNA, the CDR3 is TGTGCCAGCACATTCGGGGTGGGCACTGAAGCTTTCTTT.

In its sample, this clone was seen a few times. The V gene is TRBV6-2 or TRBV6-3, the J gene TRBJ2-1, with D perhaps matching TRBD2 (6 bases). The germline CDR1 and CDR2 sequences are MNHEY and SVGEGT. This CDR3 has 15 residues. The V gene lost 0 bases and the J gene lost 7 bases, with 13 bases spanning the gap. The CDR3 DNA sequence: TGTGCCAGCAGTTACTCGCAGGGACGGGAGAATGAGCAGTTCTTC. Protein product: CASSYSQGRENEQFF.

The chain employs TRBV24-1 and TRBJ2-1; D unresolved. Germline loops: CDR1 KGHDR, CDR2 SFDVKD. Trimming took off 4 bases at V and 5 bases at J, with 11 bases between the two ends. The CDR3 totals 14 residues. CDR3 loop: CATSDPTNNNEQFF. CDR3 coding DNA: TGTGCCACCAGTGACCCTACTAATAACAATGAGCAGTTCTTC.

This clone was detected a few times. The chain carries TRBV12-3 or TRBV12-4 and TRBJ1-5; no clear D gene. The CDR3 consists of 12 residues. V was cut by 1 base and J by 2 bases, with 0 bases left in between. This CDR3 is CASSLGNQPQHF. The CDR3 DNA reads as TGTGCCAGCAGTTTAGGCAATCAGCCCCAGCATTTT.

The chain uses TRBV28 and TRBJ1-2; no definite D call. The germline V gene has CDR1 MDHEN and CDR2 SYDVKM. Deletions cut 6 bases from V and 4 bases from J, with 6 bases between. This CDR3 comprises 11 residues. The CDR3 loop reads CASSSTYGYTF. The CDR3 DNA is TGTGCCAGCAGCTCCACCTATGGCTACACCTTC.

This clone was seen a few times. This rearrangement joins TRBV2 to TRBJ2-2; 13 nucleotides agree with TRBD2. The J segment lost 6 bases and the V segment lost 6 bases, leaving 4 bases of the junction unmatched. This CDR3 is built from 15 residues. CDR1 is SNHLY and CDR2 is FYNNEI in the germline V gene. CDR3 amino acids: CASRGLAGVPGELFF. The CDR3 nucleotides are TGTGCCAGCAGAGGACTAGCGGGAGTTCCCGGGGAGCTGTTTTTT.